This TCR beta chain was identified during a study of CD8 T cells in ankylosing spondylitis (dated by TCRdb to the late 2010s). For the study in its entirety: The study profiled T cell receptor beta repertoires in healthy donors and ankylosing spondylitis patients to find disease-linked TCR variants. The whole study cohort included 85 to 120 healthy donors and about two dozen ankylosing spondylitis patients. Peripheral blood was sampled, and synovial fluid was also collected from ankylosing spondylitis patients.

This clonotype was seen only a few times. Its antigen is unknown. Base qualities were left out, and no much larger clone turns up one base away. Study-wide conclusions, independent of this receptor: The disease-linked clones were reported to be significantly enriched in matched synovial fluid samples from ankylosing spondylitis patients. A TCR beta motif made up of eight highly homologous amino acid variants appeared to be characteristic of blood from ankylosing spondylitis patients. Some of the motif variants had been reported before in the synovial fluid and blood of reactive arthritis patients, a finding that suggests common disease-initiation mechanisms. In peripheral blood, the disease-linked clones were found at relatively low frequencies and had a CD8+ phenotype.

From cysteine to phenylalanine, the CDR3 is 16 amino acids long. CDR3 DNA is the only sequence kept; it has 48 bases, read in frame from the first base. The V and J ends are trimmed by 2 bases and 4 bases, leaving 15 bases between them. TCRdb names Illumina HiSeq 2500 as the instrument used. Quantitative 5'-RACE with molecular barcodes was used to prepare TCR beta libraries. For the original study's pipeline: A new computational method, built on a probabilistic model of VDJ rearrangement, was used to identify disease-linked TCR variants. TCRdb reran the public reads through fastp at Q25 and MiXCR, keeping productive beta chains. One record per CDR3 amino acid sequence lists the most common genes and DNA. These V and J calls derive from TCRdb rather than the authors' analysis. The sample yields some 350,000 distinct CDR3 sequences; roughly 14% were counted once. 0.9% to 1.2% of the sample comes from the top ten.

Recombination connected TRBV12-3 or TRBV12-4 to TRBJ1-5; the D gene is perhaps TRBD1, on 5 matching bases. The source material was blood, either unsorted or a sorted T cell fraction (not recorded which). This clonotype originated in a male donor with ankylosing spondylitis or in good health (not recorded which). CDR3 loop: CASSLRMGRENQPQHF. The nucleotide sequence reads as follows: TGTGCCAGCAGTTTAAGGATGGGCAGGGAAAATCAGCCCCAGCATTTT.